A single sample is the source of the 2 T cell receptor beta chains below, sequenced in a study of neurological immune-mediated disorders. One entry per CDR3 protein, called by TCRdb with MiXCR from the 5' RACE reads. Counted here are 10,000 to 12,000 distinct CDR3 sequences, about 23% occurring once; the ten biggest clones make up roughly 15%. The sequenced sample consisted of CD8+ T cells from blood. These receptors were obtained from a woman in her thirties or forties with multiple sclerosis.

The rearrangement joins TRBV2 to TRBJ1-6; the D gene is possibly TRBD1 (6 bases). The germline CDR1 and CDR2 sequences are SNHLY and FYNNEI. The V end lost 5 bases, the J end lost 11 bases, and 19 bases lay between the germline ends. The CDR3 has 15 residues. The CDR3 DNA sequence: TGTGCCAGCAGTCGTCTACAGGGAGTGGCGGCACCCCTCCACTTT. It codes for CASSRLQGVAAPLHF.

This clonotype is labeled as medium-sized. V gene TRBV9 combines with J gene TRBJ2-7; D ambiguous. Germline CDR1 reads SGDLS; CDR2 reads YYNGEE. V was pared by 4 bases and J by 3 bases, with 14 bases between. The CDR3 loop spans 14 amino acids. CDR3 loop: CASSPDGRFYEQYF. The DNA for the CDR3 is TGTGCCAGCAGCCCCGACGGGCGATTCTACGAGCAGTACTTC.